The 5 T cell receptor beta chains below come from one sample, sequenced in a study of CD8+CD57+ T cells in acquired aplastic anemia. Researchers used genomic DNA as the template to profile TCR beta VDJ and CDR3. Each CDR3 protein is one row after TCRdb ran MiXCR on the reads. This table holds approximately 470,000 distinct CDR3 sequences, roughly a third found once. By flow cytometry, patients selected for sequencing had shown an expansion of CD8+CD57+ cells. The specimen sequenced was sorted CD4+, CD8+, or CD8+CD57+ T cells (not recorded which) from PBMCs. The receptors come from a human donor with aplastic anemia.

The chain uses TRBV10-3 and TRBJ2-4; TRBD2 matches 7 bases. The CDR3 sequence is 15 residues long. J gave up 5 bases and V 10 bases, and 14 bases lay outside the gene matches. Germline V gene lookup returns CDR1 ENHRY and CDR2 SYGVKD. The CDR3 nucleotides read TGTGCCACCCTCCGGCCCGAGGCGGGGGAAAACATTCAGTACTTC. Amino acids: CATLRPEAGENIQYF.

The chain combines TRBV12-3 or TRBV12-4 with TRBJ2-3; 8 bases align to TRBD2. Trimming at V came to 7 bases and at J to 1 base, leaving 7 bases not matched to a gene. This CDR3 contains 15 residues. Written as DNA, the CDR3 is TGTGCCAGCATGCCAGCGGGAGTGGGCACAGATACGCAGTATTTT. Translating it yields CASMPAGVGTDTQYF.

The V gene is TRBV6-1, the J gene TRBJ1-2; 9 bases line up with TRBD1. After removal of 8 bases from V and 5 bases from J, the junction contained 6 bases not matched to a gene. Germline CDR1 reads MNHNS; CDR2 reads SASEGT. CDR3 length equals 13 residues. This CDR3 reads CASGRTGEYGYTF. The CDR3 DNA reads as TGTGCCAGCGGAAGGACAGGGGAATATGGCTACACCTTC.

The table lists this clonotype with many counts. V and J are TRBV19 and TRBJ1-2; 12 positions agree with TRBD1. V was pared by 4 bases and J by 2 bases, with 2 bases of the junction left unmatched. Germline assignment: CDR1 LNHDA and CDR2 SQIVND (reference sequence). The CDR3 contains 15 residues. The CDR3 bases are TGTGCCAGTAGTACCGGGACAGGGGGCAACTATGGCTACACCTTC. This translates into CASSTGTGGNYGYTF.

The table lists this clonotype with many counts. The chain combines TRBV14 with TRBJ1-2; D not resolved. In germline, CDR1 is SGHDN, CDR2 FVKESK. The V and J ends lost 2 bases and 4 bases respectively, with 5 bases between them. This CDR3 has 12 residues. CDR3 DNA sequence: TGTGCCAGCAGCCAACAGTCCTATGGCTACACCTTC. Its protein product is CASSQQSYGYTF.